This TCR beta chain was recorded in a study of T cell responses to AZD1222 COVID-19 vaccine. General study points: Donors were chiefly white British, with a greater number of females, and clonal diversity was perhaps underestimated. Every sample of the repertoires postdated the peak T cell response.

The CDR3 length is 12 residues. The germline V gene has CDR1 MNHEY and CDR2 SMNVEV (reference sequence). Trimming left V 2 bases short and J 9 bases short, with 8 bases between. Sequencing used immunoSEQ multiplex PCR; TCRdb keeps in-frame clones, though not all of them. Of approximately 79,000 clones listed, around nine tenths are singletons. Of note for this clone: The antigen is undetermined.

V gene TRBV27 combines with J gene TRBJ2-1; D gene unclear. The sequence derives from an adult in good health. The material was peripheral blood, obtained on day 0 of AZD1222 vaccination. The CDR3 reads CASSLGLGEQFF. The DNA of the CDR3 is TGTGCCAGCAGTTTAGGGCTGGGTGAGCAGTTCTTC.